The clone carrying this T cell receptor (beta chain) was detected many times. As yet, its antigen is unknown. CDR1 DFQATT and CDR2 SNEGSKA come from the germline V gene (reference sequence). J lost 6 bases, V lost 6 bases, and 10 bases had no gene match. The CDR3 loop spans 15 amino acids. This sample is drawn from a study of identical twins. Whole-study findings and limits: An excess of low generation probability was shown by twin-shared out-of-frame alpha sequences. Cord blood beta clonotypes present at high abundance carried fewer insertions; no such pattern appeared in memory repertoires. Models, which agreed with sharing between unrelated individuals, nonetheless underestimated the out-of-frame TCR alpha sharing seen in monozygotic twins.

TCRdb re-called the 5' RACE reads through MiXCR, storing one row per CDR3 protein. The top ten clones hold roughly 1.6% of a sample with around 960,000 distinct CDR3 sequences, 12% of them seen once. These sequences were also reported in another study, on yellow fever vaccine responses in identical twins.

Material for sequencing was PBMCs. This clonotype originated in a woman between 18 and 29 years old in good health. The gene calls are TRBV20-1 and TRBJ2-3, with 12 bases matching TRBD2. CDR3 DNA: TGCAGTGCCGTCGCGACTAGCGGGAGTTTCGATACGCAGTATTTT. Protein product: CSAVATSGSFDTQYF.